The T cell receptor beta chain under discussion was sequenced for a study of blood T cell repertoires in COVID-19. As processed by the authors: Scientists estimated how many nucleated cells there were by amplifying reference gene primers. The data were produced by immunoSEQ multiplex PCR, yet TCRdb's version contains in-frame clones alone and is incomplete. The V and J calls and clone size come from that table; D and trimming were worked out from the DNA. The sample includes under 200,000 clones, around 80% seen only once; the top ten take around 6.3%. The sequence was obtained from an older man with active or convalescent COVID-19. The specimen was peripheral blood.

DNA for the CDR3: TGTGCCACCGGCTCTGGGGAGTTCTACGGATATGGCTACACCTTC. As protein: CATGSGEFYGYGYTF. The genes are TRBV15 and TRBJ1-2; D is unresolved. CDR1 and CDR2 (germline): LNHNV, YYDKDF (reference sequence). The V end lost 8 bases, the J end lost 5 bases, and 21 bases lay between the germline ends. This CDR3 is 15 amino acids long.